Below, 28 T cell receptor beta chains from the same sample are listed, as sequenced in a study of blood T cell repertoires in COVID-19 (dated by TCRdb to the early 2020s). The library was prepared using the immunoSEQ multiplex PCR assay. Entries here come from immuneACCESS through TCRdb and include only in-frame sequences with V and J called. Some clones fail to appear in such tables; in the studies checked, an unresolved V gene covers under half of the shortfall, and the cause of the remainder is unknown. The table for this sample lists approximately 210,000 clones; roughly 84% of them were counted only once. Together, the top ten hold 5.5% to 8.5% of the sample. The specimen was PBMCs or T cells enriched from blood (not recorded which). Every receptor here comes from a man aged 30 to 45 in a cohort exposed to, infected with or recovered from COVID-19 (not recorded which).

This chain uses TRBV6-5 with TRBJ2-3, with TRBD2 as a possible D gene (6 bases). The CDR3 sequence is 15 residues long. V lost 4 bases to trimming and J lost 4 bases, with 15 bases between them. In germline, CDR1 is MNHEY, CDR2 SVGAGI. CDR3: CASSSRGIGADTQYF. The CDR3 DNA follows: TGTGCCAGCAGTTCACGGGGGATTGGGGCAGATACGCAGTATTTT.

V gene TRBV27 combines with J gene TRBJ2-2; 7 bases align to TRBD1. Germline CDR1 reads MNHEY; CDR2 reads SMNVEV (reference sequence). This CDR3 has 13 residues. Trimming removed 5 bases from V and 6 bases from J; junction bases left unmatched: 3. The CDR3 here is CASSRQGPGELFF. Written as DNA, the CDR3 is TGTGCCAGCAGTCGACAGGGTCCCGGGGAGCTGTTTTTT.

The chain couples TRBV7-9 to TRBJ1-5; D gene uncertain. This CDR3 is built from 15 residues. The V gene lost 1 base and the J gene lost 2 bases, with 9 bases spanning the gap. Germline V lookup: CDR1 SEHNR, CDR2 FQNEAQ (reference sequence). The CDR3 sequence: CASSLGEVGNQPQHF. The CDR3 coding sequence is TGTGCCAGCAGCTTAGGAGAGGTTGGCAATCAGCCCCAGCATTTT.

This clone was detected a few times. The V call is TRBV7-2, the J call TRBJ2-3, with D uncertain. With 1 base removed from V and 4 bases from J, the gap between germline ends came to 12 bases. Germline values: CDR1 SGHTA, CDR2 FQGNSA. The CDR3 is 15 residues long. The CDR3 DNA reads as TGTGCCAGCAGCTTAGAATCTCGTATCGCAGATACGCAGTATTTT. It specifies CASSLESRIADTQYF.

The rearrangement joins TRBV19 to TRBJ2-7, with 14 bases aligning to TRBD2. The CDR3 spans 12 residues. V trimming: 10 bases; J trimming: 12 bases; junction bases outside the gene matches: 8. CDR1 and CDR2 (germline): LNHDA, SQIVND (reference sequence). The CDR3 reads CATRTSGGTGYF. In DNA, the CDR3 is TGTGCCACTCGGACTAGCGGGGGGACGGGGTACTTC. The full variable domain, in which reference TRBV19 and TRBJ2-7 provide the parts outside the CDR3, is DGGITQSPKYLFRKEGQNVTLSCEQNLNHDAMYWYRQDPGQGLRLIYYSQIVNDFQKGDIAEGYSVSREKKESFPLTVTSAQKNPTAFYLCATRTSGGTGYFGPGTRLTVT.

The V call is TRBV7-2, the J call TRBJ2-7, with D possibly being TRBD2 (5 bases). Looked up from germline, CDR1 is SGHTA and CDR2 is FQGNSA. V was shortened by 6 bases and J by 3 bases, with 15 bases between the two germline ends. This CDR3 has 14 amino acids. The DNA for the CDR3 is TGTGCCAGCAGATGGGATTCCGGGGTCTACGAGCAGTACTTC. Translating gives CASRWDSGVYEQYF.

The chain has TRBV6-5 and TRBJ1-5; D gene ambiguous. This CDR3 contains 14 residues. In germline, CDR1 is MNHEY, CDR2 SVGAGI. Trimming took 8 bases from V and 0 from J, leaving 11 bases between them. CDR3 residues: CASDGGLSNQPQHF. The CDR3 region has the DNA TGTGCCAGCGACGGAGGCCTTAGCAATCAGCCCCAGCATTTT.

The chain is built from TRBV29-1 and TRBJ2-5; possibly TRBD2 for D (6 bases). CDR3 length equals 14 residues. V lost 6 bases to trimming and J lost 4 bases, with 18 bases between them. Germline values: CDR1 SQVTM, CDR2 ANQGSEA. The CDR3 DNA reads TGCAGCGTCACCCCCGGAGGGGCGAGAGAGACCCAGTACTTC. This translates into CSVTPGGARETQYF. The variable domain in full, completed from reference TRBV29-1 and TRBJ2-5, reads SAVISQKPSRDICQRGTSLTIQCQVDSQVTMMFWYRQQPGQSLTLIATANQGSEATYESGFVIDKFPISRPNLTFSTLTVSNMSPEDSSIYLCSVTPGGARETQYFGPGTRLLVL.

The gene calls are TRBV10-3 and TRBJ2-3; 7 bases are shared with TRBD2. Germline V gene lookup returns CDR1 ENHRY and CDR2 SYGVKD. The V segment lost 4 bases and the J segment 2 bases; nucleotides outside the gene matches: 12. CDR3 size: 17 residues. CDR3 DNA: TGTGCCATCAGTGCGCGGGCGGGAGTGAGGGACACAGATACGCAGTATTTT. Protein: CAISARAGVRDTDTQYF.

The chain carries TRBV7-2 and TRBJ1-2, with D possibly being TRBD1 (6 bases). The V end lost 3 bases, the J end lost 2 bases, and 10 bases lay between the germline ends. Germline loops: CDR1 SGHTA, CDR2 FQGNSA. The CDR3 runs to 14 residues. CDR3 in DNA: TGTGCCAGCAGCTTCGGACAGAGGAACTATGGCTACACCTTC. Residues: CASSFGQRNYGYTF.

CDR3 in DNA: TGCGCCAGCAGCCCCCGACAGGGGAGCGCTGAAGCTTTCTTT. The encoded protein is CASSPRQGSAEAFF. The chain couples TRBV5-1 to TRBJ1-1; 8 bases are shared with TRBD1. V was pared by 4 bases and J by 6 bases, with 8 bases of the junction left unmatched. CDR1 and CDR2 from the germline V gene are SGHRS and YFSETQ. The CDR3 has 14 amino acids.

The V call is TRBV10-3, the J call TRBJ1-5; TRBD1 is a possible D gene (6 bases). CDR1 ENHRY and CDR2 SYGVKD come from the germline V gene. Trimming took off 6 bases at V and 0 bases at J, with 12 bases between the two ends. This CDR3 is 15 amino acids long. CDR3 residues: CAISSGQHSNQPQHF. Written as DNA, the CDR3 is TGTGCCATCAGCTCCGGACAGCATAGCAATCAGCCCCAGCATTTT.

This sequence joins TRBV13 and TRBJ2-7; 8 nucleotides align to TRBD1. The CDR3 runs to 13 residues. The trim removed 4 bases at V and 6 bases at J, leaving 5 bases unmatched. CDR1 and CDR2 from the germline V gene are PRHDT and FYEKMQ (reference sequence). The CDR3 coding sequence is TGTGCCAGCAGCTCGCGGGACAGGCTCGAGCAGTACTTC. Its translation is CASSSRDRLEQYF.

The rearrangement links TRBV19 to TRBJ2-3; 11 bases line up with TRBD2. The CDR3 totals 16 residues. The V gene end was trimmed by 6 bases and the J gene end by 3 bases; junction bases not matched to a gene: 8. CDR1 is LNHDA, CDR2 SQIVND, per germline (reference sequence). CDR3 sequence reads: CASRTSGTLQTDTQYF. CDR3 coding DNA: TGTGCCAGTAGGACTAGCGGGACCCTCCAGACAGATACGCAGTATTTT.

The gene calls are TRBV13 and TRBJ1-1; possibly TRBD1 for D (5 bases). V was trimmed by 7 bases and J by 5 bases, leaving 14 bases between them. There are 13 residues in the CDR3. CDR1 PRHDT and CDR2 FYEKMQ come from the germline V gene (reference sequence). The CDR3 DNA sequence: TGTGCCAGCACCATGGGGGGTCCAACTGAAGCTTTCTTT. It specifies CASTMGGPTEAFF.

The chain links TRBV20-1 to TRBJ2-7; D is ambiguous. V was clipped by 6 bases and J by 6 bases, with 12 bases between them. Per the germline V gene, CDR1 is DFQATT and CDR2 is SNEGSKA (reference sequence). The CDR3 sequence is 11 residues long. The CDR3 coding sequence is TGCAGTGCGTCACTTCGTCCCGAGCAGTACTTC. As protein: CSASLRPEQYF.

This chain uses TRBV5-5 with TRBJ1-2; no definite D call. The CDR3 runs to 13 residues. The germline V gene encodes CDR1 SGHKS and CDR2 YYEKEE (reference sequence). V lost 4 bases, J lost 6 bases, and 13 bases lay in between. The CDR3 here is CASSPYYSNGYTF. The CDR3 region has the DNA TGTGCCAGCAGCCCGTATTATAGCAATGGCTACACCTTC. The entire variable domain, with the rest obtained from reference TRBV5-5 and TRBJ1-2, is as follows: DAGVTQSPTHLIKTRGQQVTLRCSPISGHKSVSWYQQVLGQGPQFIFQYYEKEERGRGNFPDRFSARQFPNYSSELNVNALLLGDSALYLCASSPYYSNGYTFGSGTRLTVV.

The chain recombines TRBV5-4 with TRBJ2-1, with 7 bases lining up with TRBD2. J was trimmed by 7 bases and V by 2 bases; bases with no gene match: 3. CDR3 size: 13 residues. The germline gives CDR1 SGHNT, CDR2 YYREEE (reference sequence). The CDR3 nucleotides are TGTGCCAGCAGCTTCGCCGGGAGGAATGAGCAGTTCTTC. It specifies CASSFAGRNEQFF.

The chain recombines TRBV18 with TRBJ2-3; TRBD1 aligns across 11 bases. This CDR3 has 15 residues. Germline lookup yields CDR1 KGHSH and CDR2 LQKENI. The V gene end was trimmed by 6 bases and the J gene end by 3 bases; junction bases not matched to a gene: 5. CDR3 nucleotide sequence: TGTGCCAGCTCCCACCGGGACAGGGGGACAGATACGCAGTATTTT. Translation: CASSHRDRGTDTQYF.

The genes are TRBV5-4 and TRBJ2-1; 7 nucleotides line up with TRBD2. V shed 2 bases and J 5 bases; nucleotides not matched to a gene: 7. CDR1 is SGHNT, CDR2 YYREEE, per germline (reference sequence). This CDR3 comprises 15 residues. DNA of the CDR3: TGTGCCAGCAGCTTTGGCCCTAGCGGAAACAATGAGCAGTTCTTC. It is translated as CASSFGPSGNNEQFF.

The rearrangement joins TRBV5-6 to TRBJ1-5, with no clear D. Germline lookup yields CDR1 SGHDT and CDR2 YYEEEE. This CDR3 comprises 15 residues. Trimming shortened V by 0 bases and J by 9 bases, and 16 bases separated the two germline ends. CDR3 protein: CASSLAMEGMWPQHF. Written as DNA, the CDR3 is TGTGCCAGCAGCTTGGCCATGGAGGGTATGTGGCCCCAGCATTTT.

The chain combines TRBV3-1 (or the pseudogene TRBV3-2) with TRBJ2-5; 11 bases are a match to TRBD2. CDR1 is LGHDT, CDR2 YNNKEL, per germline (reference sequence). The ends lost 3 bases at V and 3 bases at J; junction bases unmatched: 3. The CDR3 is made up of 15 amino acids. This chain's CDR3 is CASSQLAGGKETQYF. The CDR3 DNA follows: TGTGCCAGCAGCCAGTTAGCGGGAGGGAAAGAGACCCAGTACTTC.

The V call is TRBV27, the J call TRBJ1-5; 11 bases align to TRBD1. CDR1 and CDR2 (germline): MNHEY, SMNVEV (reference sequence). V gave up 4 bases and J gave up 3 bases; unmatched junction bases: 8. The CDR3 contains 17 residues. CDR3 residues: CASSSRTGGVYNQPQHF. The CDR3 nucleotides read TGTGCCAGCAGTTCACGGACAGGGGGCGTCTACAATCAGCCCCAGCATTTT.

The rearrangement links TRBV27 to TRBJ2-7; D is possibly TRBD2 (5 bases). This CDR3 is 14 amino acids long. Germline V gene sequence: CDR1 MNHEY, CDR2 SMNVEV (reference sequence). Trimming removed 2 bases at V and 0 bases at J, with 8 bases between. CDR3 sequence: CASSLVGSSYEQYF. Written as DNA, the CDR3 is TGTGCCAGCAGTTTAGTGGGGAGCTCCTACGAGCAGTACTTC.

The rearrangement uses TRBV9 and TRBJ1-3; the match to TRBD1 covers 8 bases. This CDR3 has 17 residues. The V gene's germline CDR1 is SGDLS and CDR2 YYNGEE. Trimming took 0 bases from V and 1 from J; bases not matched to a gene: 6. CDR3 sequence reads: CASSVGGQGYSGNTIYF. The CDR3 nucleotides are TGTGCCAGCAGCGTAGGCGGACAGGGTTATTCTGGAAACACCATATATTTT.

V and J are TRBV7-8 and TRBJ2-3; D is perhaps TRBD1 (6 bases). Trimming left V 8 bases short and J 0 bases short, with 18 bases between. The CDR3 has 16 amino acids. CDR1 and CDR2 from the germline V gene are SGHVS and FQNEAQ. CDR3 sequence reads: CASARQVPPSTDTQYF. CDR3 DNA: TGTGCCAGCGCGAGACAGGTTCCGCCTAGCACAGATACGCAGTATTTT.

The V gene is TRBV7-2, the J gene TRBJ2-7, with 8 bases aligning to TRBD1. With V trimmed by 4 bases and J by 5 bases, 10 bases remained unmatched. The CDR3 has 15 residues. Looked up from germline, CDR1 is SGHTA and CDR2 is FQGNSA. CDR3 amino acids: CASSSRTGRGHEQYF. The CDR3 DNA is TGTGCCAGCAGCTCCCGGACAGGGCGAGGGCACGAGCAGTACTTC.

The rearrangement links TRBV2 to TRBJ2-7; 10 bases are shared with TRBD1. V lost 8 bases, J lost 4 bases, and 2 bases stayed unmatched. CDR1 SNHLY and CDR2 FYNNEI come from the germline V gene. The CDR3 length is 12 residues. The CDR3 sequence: CASGQGGYEQYF. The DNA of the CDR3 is TGTGCCAGCGGACAGGGGGGGTACGAGCAGTACTTC. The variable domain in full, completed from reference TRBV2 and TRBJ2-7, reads EPEVTQTPSHQVTQMGQEVILRCVPISNHLYFYWYRQILGQKVEFLVSFYNNEISEKSEIFDDQFSVERPDGSNFTLKIRSTKLEDSAMYFCASGQGGYEQYFGPGTRLTVT.